This T cell receptor (beta chain) was sequenced in a study of cytomegalovirus exposure and HLA in healthy donors. At collection, donors were nominally healthy, but unrecorded immune exposures were probable. As to this clone: No antigen is known for it.

General study results and limits: The classifier, whose performance was assessed in both the original and validation cohorts, reportedly diagnosed cytomegalovirus status with high specificity and sensitivity. Some 16,000 TCR beta sequences were associated with HLA alleles at 0.05 false discovery rate in a later analysis.

PCR involved 60 Vbeta and 13 Jbeta primers. Assay used: immunoSEQ multiplex PCR; TCRdb lists only in-frame clones, some missing. Among around 130,000 clones listed, around 80% were seen once. V was trimmed by 3 bases and J by 6 bases, leaving 12 bases between them. Germline values: CDR1 ENHRY, CDR2 SYGVKD. The length of the CDR3 is 15 residues. This chain joins TRBV10-3 and TRBJ1-6; no definite D call. Sample: PBMCs. This receptor was identified in a woman under 30 in good health and CMV-seropositive. The CDR3 region is CAISDPSRSNSPLHF. The CDR3 DNA reads as TGTGCCATCAGTGACCCCTCCCGGAGTAATTCACCCCTCCACTTT.